This T cell receptor (beta chain) was documented in a study of blood T cell repertoires in COVID-19. About the study: The United States, Italy and Spain supplied acute and convalescent COVID-19 samples.

Under the authors' procedure: Amplifying reference gene primers gave estimates of nucleated cell counts. Libraries were prepared by immunoSEQ multiplex PCR; TCRdb keeps only in-frame clonotypes and omits some of them. The V and J calls and clone size were taken over from that table, and D and trimming were inferred from the DNA. The repertoire holds 200,000 to 250,000 clones, with under 90% as singletons. Trimming removed 4 bases from V and 6 bases from J, with 15 bases in between. CDR1 SGHDN and CDR2 FVKESK come from the germline V gene. The CDR3 consists of 14 residues. The TCR originated in an elderly woman with acute or convalescent COVID-19. Sequences were obtained from peripheral blood. The J gene is TRBJ1-1, the V gene TRBV14, with D unclear. In nucleotides, the CDR3 is TGTGCCAGCAGCCCCGGAGGCATTATAGCTGAAGCTTTCTTT. Translation: CASSPGGIIAEAFF.